This T cell receptor beta chain emerged from a study of regulatory dendritic cells for organ transplantation. Produced via immunoSEQ multiplex PCR; TCRdb's table is partial and in-frame only. This table has some 35,000 clones, about 89% appearing once. The CDR3 spans 16 residues. The germline V gene has CDR1 SGHTA and CDR2 FQGNSA. The junction had 7 bases not matched to a gene; V was cut back by 1 base and J by 4 bases. Remarks on this clone: As yet, its antigen is unknown.

General study results and limits: Of resting T cell subsets, memory CD8+ had the most alloreactive clonotypes. Regulatory dendritic cells appeared to expand memory CD8+ clones less than mature ones. Naive CD4+ and CD8+ repertoires were highly diverse; memory CD8+ was most oligoclonal.

The sequencing sample was made of naive CD4+ T cells from blood. Subset reported: CD45RA+ naive T cells. The sequence was obtained from a human donor in good health. The genes are TRBV7-2 and TRBJ2-3; 8 bases fit TRBD2. The CDR3 protein is CASSLVPGGAADTQYF. The CDR3, as DNA: TGTGCCAGCAGCTTAGTTCCGGGGGGGGCCGCAGATACGCAGTATTTT. The full variable domain, in which reference TRBV7-2 and TRBJ2-3 provide the parts outside the CDR3, is GAGVSQSPSNKVTEKGKDVELRCDPISGHTALYWYRQSLGQGLEFLIYFQGNSAPDKSGLPSDRFSAERTGGSVSTLTIQRTQQEDSAVYLCASSLVPGGAADTQYFGPGTRLTVL.